Shown below are 13 T cell receptor beta chains from a single sample sequenced in a study of T cell repertoires in cytomegalovirus infection. TCRdb re-analysed the reads in MiXCR, keeping a single row per CDR3 protein. The sample consists of around 450,000 distinct CDR3 sequences, roughly 30% of them appearing once. Sequencing used PBMCs. The receptor set was obtained from a human donor in good health (CMV status not recorded). Some clones in this sample may be carry-over from other donors' samples.

The chain carries TRBV11-2 and TRBJ2-7; perhaps TRBD1 as D (5 bases). The V and J ends lost 1 base and 4 bases respectively, with 11 bases between them. This CDR3 contains 14 residues. CDR1 and CDR2 (germline): SGHAT, FQNNGV. The CDR3 coding sequence is TGTGCCAGCAGCTTAGGGGCAGGGCCATACGAGCAGTACTTC. This codes for CASSLGAGPYEQYF.

The genes are TRBV7-4 and TRBJ2-1, with D possibly TRBD1 on 6 matching bases. Germline assignment: CDR1 SGHVT and CDR2 SQSDAQ. V lost 1 base, J lost 8 bases, and 15 bases lay in between. This CDR3 is built from 15 residues. Here the CDR3 reads CASSLGYRVGDEQFF. CDR3 DNA: TGTGCCAGCAGCTTAGGATACAGGGTGGGCGATGAGCAGTTCTTC.

This chain's CDR3 is CASSYSAGTGELFF. CDR3 DNA: TGTGCCAGCAGTTACTCGGCAGGCACCGGGGAGCTGTTTTTT. This sequence joins TRBV6-5 and TRBJ2-2; D gene ambiguous. Trimming took off 0 bases at V and 4 bases at J, with 6 bases between the two ends. The CDR3 has 14 residues. The germline V gene encodes CDR1 MNHEY and CDR2 SVGAGI.

The chain combines TRBV5-6 with TRBJ1-5; 7 bases are a match to TRBD1. Germline V lookup: CDR1 SGHDT, CDR2 YYEEEE. This CDR3 spans 15 amino acids. Trimming removed 0 bases from V and 0 bases from J; junction bases left unmatched: 0. Here the CDR3 reads CASSLAGGSNQPQHF. The CDR3 DNA is TGTGCCAGCAGCTTGGCAGGGGGTAGCAATCAGCCCCAGCATTTT. The full variable domain, rest sourced from reference TRBV5-6 and TRBJ1-5, is DAGVTQSPTHLIKTRGQQVTLRCSPKSGHDTVSWYQQALGQGPQFIFQYYEEEERQRGNFPDRFSGHQFPNYSSELNVNALLLGDSALYLCASSLAGGSNQPQHFGDGTRLSIL.

This clonotype has only one observation. The chain recombines TRBV29-1 with TRBJ2-3; D uncertain. Looked up from germline, CDR1 is SQVTM and CDR2 is ANQGSEA. The V gene lost 1 base and the J gene lost 4 bases, with 6 bases spanning the gap. The CDR3 totals 12 residues. In DNA, the CDR3 is TGCAGCGTTGAAGTCCCCCCAGATACGCAGTATTTT. The encoded protein is CSVEVPPDTQYF.

For this clonotype: Likely a read error: the CDR3 ends without its conserved phenylalanine or tryptophan. This chain links TRBV7-2 with TRBJ1-4; no clear D gene. The CDR3 covers 14 residues. Trimming removed 1 base from V and 5 bases from J, with 8 bases in between. Germline CDR1 is SGHTA and CDR2 is FQGNSA. In DNA, the CDR3 is TGTGCCAGCAGCTTAGGTTATCCGAATGAAAAACTGTTTATT. It yields the protein CASSLGYPNEKLFI.

This clonotype was counted between two and nine times. The chain links TRBV7-9 to TRBJ1-1; 8 bases agree with TRBD1. The V and J ends lost 3 bases and 2 bases, in that order; junction bases with no gene match: 8. This CDR3 contains 16 residues. CDR1 SEHNR and CDR2 FQNEAQ come from the germline V gene (reference sequence). The CDR3 loop reads CASSFSGGDGNTEAFF. Here the CDR3 DNA reads TGTGCCAGCAGCTTTTCAGGGGGCGATGGAAACACTGAAGCTTTCTTT.

The chain employs TRBV2 and TRBJ2-1; TRBD2 is a possible D gene (6 bases). Germline V gene data show CDR1 as SNHLY and CDR2 as FYNNEI. The CDR3 spans 16 residues. Trimming left V 4 bases short and J 8 bases short, with 21 bases between. This CDR3 reads CASSGDATGRRDEQFF. CDR3 nucleotide sequence: TGTGCCAGCAGTGGGGACGCTACTGGTAGGAGGGATGAGCAGTTCTTC.

This clonotype has a count of ten or more. The chain uses TRBV7-2 and TRBJ2-7; a weak D match, TRBD1 (6 bases). V lost 1 base, J lost 5 bases, and 15 bases lay in between. Per germline, CDR1 SGHTA and CDR2 FQGNSA. The CDR3 totals 15 residues. CDR3 protein: CASSLEPTGYHEQYF. In nucleotides, the CDR3 is TGTGCCAGCAGCTTAGAGCCGACAGGTTACCACGAGCAGTACTTC.

This rearrangement joins TRBV4-3 to TRBJ1-3; the D is unclear. With 4 bases removed from V and 0 bases from J, the gap between germline ends came to 13 bases. Germline V gene lookup returns CDR1 LGHNA and CDR2 YSLEER. The CDR3 loop spans 16 amino acids. The DNA of the CDR3 is TGCGCCAGCAGCCTGAGTGGAACCGACTCTGGAAACACCATATATTTT. This encodes CASSLSGTDSGNTIYF.

A note on this clonotype: Likely a read error: the CDR3 ends without its conserved phenylalanine or tryptophan. The V call is TRBV19, the J call TRBJ1-2; D is perhaps TRBD1 (5 bases). V lost 3 bases to trimming and J lost 2 bases, with 16 bases between them. CDR3 length: 16 residues. The germline V gene has CDR1 LNHDA and CDR2 SQIVND (reference sequence). The CDR3 is CASSILGRGENYGYTL. In nucleotides, the CDR3 is TGTGCCAGTAGTATCCTGGGACGGGGAGAGAACTATGGCTACACCTTA.

This clonotype was recorded at least ten times. The V gene is TRBV7-9, the J gene TRBJ2-1; 13 bases agree with TRBD2. V dropped 8 bases and J dropped 3; count of bases not matched to a gene: 10. Germline V gene lookup returns CDR1 SEHNR and CDR2 FQNEAQ (reference sequence). The CDR3 sequence is 17 residues long. CDR3 loop: CASGGLAGSLLYNEQFF. CDR3 DNA: TGTGCCAGCGGGGGACTAGCGGGGTCCCTGCTCTACAATGAGCAGTTCTTC.

The rearrangement uses TRBV7-8 and TRBJ2-5, with 8 positions matching TRBD2. CDR1 SGHVS and CDR2 FQNEAQ come from the germline V gene. The ends lost 0 bases at V and 3 bases at J; junction bases unmatched: 3. This CDR3 contains 15 residues. This CDR3 is CASSLAPRGEETQYF. The CDR3 DNA follows: TGTGCCAGCAGCTTAGCACCGCGGGGGGAAGAGACCCAGTACTTC.